This passage covers 32 T cell receptor beta chains from one sample sequenced in a study of cytomegalovirus exposure and HLA in healthy donors. PCR used 60 Vbeta primers and 13 Jbeta primers. The assay was immunoSEQ multiplex PCR, and TCRdb's table has in-frame clones only and misses some. The top ten hold 4.2% of the sample, which has approximately 120,000 clones, roughly 68% seen once. Sequencing input: PBMCs. Receptors originate from a woman aged 45-60 years in good health and CMV-seropositive.

About this clone itself: This same CDR3 is encoded by further DNA sequences in the sample. CDR3 in amino acids: CAISESGQGWLANYGYTF. CDR3 nucleotides: TGTGCCATCAGTGAGTCGGGACAGGGTTGGTTGGCTAACTATGGCTACACCTTC. The chain employs TRBV10-3 and TRBJ1-2, with 9 bases fitting TRBD1. The ends lost 0 bases at V and 0 bases at J; junction bases unmatched: 8. CDR1 and CDR2 (germline): ENHRY, SYGVKD. The CDR3 contains 18 residues.

A single count supports this clone. The chain joins TRBV4-3 to TRBJ2-3; maybe TRBD2 (6 bases). This CDR3 is 16 amino acids long. Looked up from germline, CDR1 is LGHNA and CDR2 is YSLEER. V was clipped by 1 base and J by 4 bases, with 15 bases between them. CDR3 sequence reads: CASSQGQTGVADTQYF. The CDR3 DNA reads as TGCGCCAGCAGCCAAGGTCAGACGGGGGTGGCAGATACGCAGTATTTT.

This chain connects TRBV6-1 to TRBJ1-2; possible D gene TRBD1, 6 bases. Germline lookup yields CDR1 MNHNS and CDR2 SASEGT. V lost 7 bases to trimming and J lost 8 bases, with 14 bases between them. This CDR3 has 12 amino acids. CDR3 sequence (DNA): TGTGCCAGCAATTCACAGGGTAGGGGCTACACCTTC. Its protein product is CASNSQGRGYTF.

The chain recombines TRBV5-1 with TRBJ2-5, with 7 bases identical to TRBD2. The CDR3 runs 15 residues. CDR1 and CDR2 (germline): SGHRS, YFSETQ. With V trimmed by 4 bases and J by 4 bases, 10 bases remained unmatched. The CDR3 reads CASSPGGSSAETQYF. The CDR3 region has the DNA TGCGCCAGCAGCCCCGGGGGGAGCAGTGCAGAGACCCAGTACTTC.

Here the CDR3 DNA reads TGTGCCAGCAGCGTAGTCGGGACAGCGAACACTGAAGCTTTCTTT. It is translated as CASSVVGTANTEAFF. The chain combines TRBV9 with TRBJ1-1, with TRBD1 matching over 7 bases. Looked up from germline, CDR1 is SGDLS and CDR2 is YYNGEE. The trim removed 0 bases at V and 1 base at J, leaving 3 bases unmatched. This CDR3 has 15 residues.

V is TRBV4-1 and J is TRBJ1-5, with D perhaps TRBD1 (5 bases). The CDR3 length is 22 residues. The germline V gene has CDR1 MGHRA and CDR2 YSYEKL. Trimming removed 0 bases from V and 1 base from J, with 28 bases in between. The CDR3 here is CASSQEMIVSGSLGGSNQPQHF. CDR3 DNA sequence: TGCGCCAGCAGCCAAGAAATGATTGTTTCGGGCAGTCTCGGGGGGAGCAATCAGCCCCAGCATTTT.

This chain joins TRBV6-1 and TRBJ1-4; D is undetermined. V lost 6 bases and J 5 bases, leaving 10 bases between the germline ends. Germline assignment: CDR1 MNHNS and CDR2 SASEGT. This CDR3 comprises 13 residues. The DNA for the CDR3 is TGTGCCAGCAGGACAAGTAGAAATGAAAAACTGTTTTTT. This translates into CASRTSRNEKLFF.

The genes are TRBV12-5 and TRBJ1-5, with D hard to call. CDR1 and CDR2 (germline): LGHNT, FRNRAP. The ends were cut back, 3 bases at V and 7 bases at J, with 10 bases in the middle. This CDR3 is 13 amino acids long. The CDR3: CASGLQNTQPQHF. The DNA of the CDR3 is TGTGCTAGTGGTTTACAGAACACGCAGCCCCAGCATTTT.

The rearrangement links TRBV27 to TRBJ1-2, with D perhaps matching TRBD1 (6 bases). Germline V gene lookup returns CDR1 MNHEY and CDR2 SMNVEV (reference sequence). The CDR3 consists of 16 residues. V was shortened by 2 bases and J by 8 bases, with 21 bases between the two germline ends. CDR3 sequence (DNA): TGTGCCAGCAGTTTAGTCTCTGGGGACACGCAAGCAGGCTACACCTTC. Its protein is CASSLVSGDTQAGYTF.

The chain recombines TRBV2 with TRBJ1-2, with TRBD1 matching 7 bases. The germline gives CDR1 SNHLY, CDR2 FYNNEI. Trimming removed 11 bases from V and 2 bases from J; junction bases left unmatched: 8. The length of the CDR3 is 13 residues. The CDR3 nucleotides are TGTGCCGTTAGGGACAGTCTAAACTATGGCTACACCTTC. This translates into CAVRDSLNYGYTF.

J is TRBJ1-2 and V is TRBV2, with a weak D call TRBD1 (6 bases). CDR1 and CDR2 from the germline V gene are SNHLY and FYNNEI. V was shortened by 3 bases and J by 4 bases, with 12 bases between the two germline ends. The CDR3 runs 14 residues. CDR3 in amino acids: CASSDMGASYGYTF. DNA for the CDR3: TGTGCCAGCAGTGATATGGGGGCTAGCTATGGCTACACCTTC.

The chain recombines TRBV19 with TRBJ2-5, with a possible D match to TRBD1 (5 bases). The CDR3 has 14 amino acids. The ends were cut back, 6 bases at V and 4 bases at J, with 15 bases in the middle. Looked up from germline, CDR1 is LNHDA and CDR2 is SQIVND (reference sequence). The CDR3 bases are TGTGCCAGTAGGAGCTTGGGTGGGGCAGAGACCCAGTACTTC. This codes for CASRSLGGAETQYF.

The chain is built from TRBV7-2 and TRBJ2-7, with 9 bases matching TRBD1. The germline V gene encodes CDR1 SGHTA and CDR2 FQGNSA. The CDR3 has 14 amino acids. Germline trimming cut 4 bases from V and 7 bases from J; bases unmatched to any gene: 8. CDR3 sequence: CASSSGTGFYEQYF. The CDR3 coding sequence is TGTGCCAGCAGCTCAGGGACAGGGTTCTATGAGCAGTACTTC.

In this sample, this clone turned up once. The genes are TRBV6-1 and TRBJ2-7, with TRBD1 matching over 12 bases. The CDR3 is 13 residues long. V lost 10 bases and J lost 4; bases outside the gene matches: 5. CDR1 is MNHNS, CDR2 SASEGT, per germline. CDR3 region: CATWDRGPYEQYF. CDR3 bases: TGTGCCACCTGGGACAGGGGGCCGTACGAGCAGTACTTC.

This clone was detected once. The rearrangement links TRBV6-1 to TRBJ1-4; D may be TRBD1 (6 bases). This CDR3 is 14 amino acids long. With 4 bases removed from V and 7 bases from J, the gap between germline ends came to 13 bases. Germline V gene sequence: CDR1 MNHNS, CDR2 SASEGT. The CDR3 spells CASSAGGASEKLFF. CDR3 nucleotides: TGTGCCAGCAGTGCTGGGGGCGCAAGTGAAAAACTGTTTTTT.

This chain uses TRBV2 with TRBJ1-4; D unresolved. The germline gives CDR1 SNHLY, CDR2 FYNNEI. This CDR3 has 15 residues. The ends were cut back, 0 bases at V and 5 bases at J, with 10 bases in the middle. The CDR3: CASSEALLLNEKLFF. Written as DNA, the CDR3 is TGTGCCAGCAGTGAAGCGCTTCTATTAAATGAAAAACTGTTTTTT. The variable domain in full, completed from reference TRBV2 and TRBJ1-4, reads EPEVTQTPSHQVTQMGQEVILRCVPISNHLYFYWYRQILGQKVEFLVSFYNNEISEKSEIFDDQFSVERPDGSNFTLKIRSTKLEDSAMYFCASSEALLLNEKLFFGSGTQLSVL.

The rearrangement uses TRBV7-2 and TRBJ2-4, with TRBD2 identical over 7 bases. The CDR3 length is 17 residues. The V gene end was trimmed by 5 bases and the J gene end by 0 bases; junction bases not matched to a gene: 10. Germline CDR1 SGHTA, CDR2 FQGNSA. This chain's CDR3 is CASSPLGGGGAKNIQYF. CDR3 bases: TGTGCCAGCAGCCCCCTAGGTGGCGGGGGAGCCAAAAACATTCAGTACTTC.

This clone was seen more than once but under ten times. The chain links TRBV7-2 to TRBJ2-7, with TRBD1 matching 7 bases. The CDR3 is 14 residues long. Per germline, CDR1 SGHTA and CDR2 FQGNSA. Losses at the gene ends were 5 bases for V and 1 base for J; bases not matched to a gene: 5. The CDR3 nucleotides are TGTGCCAGCAGCATAGGACAGGAATCCTACGAGCAGTACTTC. This encodes CASSIGQESYEQYF.

The V gene is TRBV7-9, the J gene TRBJ1-3; no clear D gene. The CDR3 extends over 13 amino acids. V lost 11 bases, J lost 0 bases, and 11 bases lay in between. Germline V gives CDR1 SEHNR, CDR2 FQNEAQ (reference sequence). The CDR3 is CALRESSGNTIYF. The CDR3 coding sequence is TGTGCCTTAAGAGAGAGCTCTGGAAACACCATATATTTT.

The chain couples TRBV9 to TRBJ2-1; TRBD2 matches at 10 bases. This CDR3 has 17 amino acids. CDR1 and CDR2 (germline): SGDLS, YYNGEE. J lost 7 bases, V lost 0 bases, and 10 bases had no gene match. CDR3 nucleotides: TGTGCCAGCAGCGTAGCCAGCGGGGGGGCCCTGCGTAATGAGCAGTTCTTC. This translates into CASSVASGGALRNEQFF.

The table lists this clone with a count of one. The V and J genes are TRBV18 and TRBJ1-3; D uncertain. V shed 3 bases and J shed 8 bases, with 8 bases lying between them. This CDR3 comprises 12 residues. Germline CDR1 KGHSH, CDR2 LQKENI. The CDR3, as DNA: TGTGCCAGCTCACCTGACGGAGACACCATATATTTT. Protein sequence: CASSPDGDTIYF.

The gene calls are TRBV6-5 and TRBJ1-2; 7 bases match TRBD1. This CDR3 has 15 amino acids. With 6 bases clipped from V and 4 bases from J, the junction kept 11 bases outside the gene matches. Germline V gene lookup returns CDR1 MNHEY and CDR2 SVGAGI. CDR3 region: CASRFPGGNSYGYTF. For the CDR3, the DNA is TGTGCCAGCAGATTTCCAGGGGGGAACAGCTATGGCTACACCTTC.

The rearrangement uses TRBV9 and TRBJ2-7; TRBD1 aligns across 7 bases. Germline CDR1 is SGDLS and CDR2 is YYNGEE. There are 14 residues in the CDR3. J was trimmed by 3 bases and V by 0 bases; bases with no gene match: 3. The CDR3 reads CASSVEPGGYEQYF. The CDR3 DNA is TGTGCCAGCAGCGTAGAGCCAGGGGGCTACGAGCAGTACTTC.

The J gene is TRBJ2-5, the V gene TRBV9; TRBD2 aligns across 11 bases. The tail of the sequence fits TRBJ2-7 better, so the J call may be wrong. Germline V gives CDR1 SGDLS, CDR2 YYNGEE. The CDR3 is made up of 15 amino acids. DNA for the CDR3: TGTGCCAGCAGCCCACGGACTAGCGGGTCCTACGAGCAGTACTTC. This translates into CASSPRTSGSYEQYF.

Only one count was recorded for this clone. The rearrangement links TRBV12-5 to TRBJ1-5, with D unclear. Germline assignment: CDR1 LGHNT and CDR2 FRNRAP. This CDR3 has 13 amino acids. The V end was cut by 0 bases, the J end by 5 bases, with 5 bases between. CDR3 amino acids: CASGLVGYQPQHF. CDR3 in DNA: TGTGCTAGTGGTTTGGTCGGTTATCAGCCCCAGCATTTT.

The chain carries TRBV16 and TRBJ1-5; unclear D gene. The CDR3 consists of 12 residues. Germline values: CDR1 KGHSY, CDR2 FQNENV. Trimming removed 2 bases from V and 6 bases from J, with 5 bases in between. The CDR3 loop reads CASSQRAQPQHF. DNA of the CDR3: TGTGCCAGCAGCCAAAGAGCTCAGCCCCAGCATTTT. Full variable domain (missing parts from reference TRBV16 and TRBJ1-5): GEEVAQTPKHLVRGEGQKAKLYCAPIKGHSYVFWYQQVLKNEFKFLISFQNENVFDETGMPKERFSAKCLPNSPCSLEIQATKLEDSAVYFCASSQRAQPQHFGDGTRLSIL.

This chain links TRBV12-5 with TRBJ2-5, with 9 nucleotides matching TRBD2. V lost 0 bases, J lost 2 bases, and 4 bases stayed unmatched. CDR3 size: 16 residues. Germline V CDR1 and CDR2: LGHNT, FRNRAP. The CDR3 sequence is CASGLVPSGEQETQYF. DNA of the CDR3: TGTGCTAGTGGTTTGGTGCCTAGCGGGGAACAAGAGACCCAGTACTTC.

With respect to this clone: An end of the junction does not agree with germline; a read error may underlie this. The V and J genes are TRBV9 and TRBJ2-7; D is perhaps TRBD2 (6 bases). The germline gives CDR1 SGDLS, CDR2 YYNGEE. The CDR3 loop spans 15 amino acids. The CDR3 DNA follows: TGTGCCAGCAGCGTAGGGAGGGCCCCTACCTACGAACAGTACTTC. Residues: CASSVGRAPTYEQYF.

The rearrangement uses TRBV4-1 and TRBJ2-6; 7 nucleotides agree with TRBD1. The CDR3 loop spans 17 amino acids. The germline CDR1 and CDR2 sequences are MGHRA and YSYEKL. J was trimmed by 3 bases and V by 4 bases; bases with no gene match: 9. DNA for the CDR3: TGCGCCAGCAGCCGGGGCAGGGGGTATGGTGGGGCCAACGTCCTGACTTTC. Its protein is CASSRGRGYGGANVLTF.

V gene TRBV7-2 combines with J gene TRBJ1-3; D remains ambiguous. Germline V lookup: CDR1 SGHTA, CDR2 FQGNSA. The CDR3 loop spans 15 amino acids. Trimming removed 0 bases at V and 0 bases at J, with 6 bases between. The CDR3 is CASSLAGSSGNTIYF. The CDR3 coding sequence is TGTGCCAGCAGCTTAGCTGGGAGCTCTGGAAACACCATATATTTT.

The chain links TRBV11-2 to TRBJ2-5; D ambiguous. The CDR3 runs to 12 residues. Trimming removed 1 base from V and 9 bases from J, with 9 bases in between. CDR1 and CDR2 (germline): SGHAT, FQNNGV. CDR3 nucleotide sequence: TGTGCCAGCAGCTTAGGGTGGGCGTCCCAGTACTTC. Protein product: CASSLGWASQYF.

A single count supports this clone. This sequence joins TRBV18 and TRBJ1-5; D is possibly TRBD1 (5 bases). Trimming took 4 bases from V and 5 from J, leaving 12 bases between them. There are 14 residues in the CDR3. Germline loops: CDR1 KGHSH, CDR2 LQKENI. This CDR3 is CASSRQGSHQPQHF. The CDR3 coding sequence is TGTGCCAGCTCACGTCAGGGTTCCCATCAGCCCCAGCATTTT.